This is a list of T cell receptor beta chains from one sample in a study of CD8+CD57+ T cells in acquired aplastic anemia. One entry per CDR3 protein, called by TCRdb with MiXCR from the reads. The data hold approximately 170,000 distinct CDR3 sequences, with approximately 52% observed a single time. The sequencing sample was made of sorted CD4+, CD8+, or CD8+CD57+ T cells (not recorded which) from PBMCs. These receptors were collected from a human donor in good health, serving as a control. CDR3s include the opening cysteine and the closing phenylalanine or tryptophan. The order of the fields is D gene, V gene, J gene, clone size, CDR3 DNA, CDR3 protein. The D gene is left open where the match is weak. Some rows mark clone size as missing; the rest say once, few, many or name a class of expanded clone.

D gene: -; V gene: TRBV7-9; J gene: TRBJ2-5; clone size: many; CDR3 DNA: TGTGCCAGCAGCTTAGTCCCTGACAACATCCAAGAGACCCAGTACTTC; CDR3 protein: CASSLVPDNIQETQYF
D gene: -; V gene: TRBV9; J gene: TRBJ2-5; clone size: once; CDR3 DNA: TGTGCCAGCAGCGTAGATCCAGGTCGGAAGACCCAGTACTTC; CDR3 protein: CASSVDPGRKTQYF
D gene: -; V gene: TRBV9; J gene: TRBJ2-5; clone size: once; CDR3 DNA: TGTGCCAGCAGCCGGGACGGAAGGTACCAAGAGACCCAGTACTTC; CDR3 protein: CASSRDGRYQETQYF
D gene: -; V gene: TRBV7-9; J gene: TRBJ1-3; clone size: -; CDR3 DNA: TGTGCCAGCTCTAAGGGTGGAACCACCATATATTTT; CDR3 protein: CASSKGGTTIYF
D gene: TRBD2; V gene: TRBV19; J gene: TRBJ2-7; clone size: once; CDR3 DNA: TGTGCCAGTAGTGCAACCGGGACTAGCGGAAAGGTGCAGTACTTC; CDR3 protein: CASSATGTSGKVQYF
D gene: TRBD2; V gene: TRBV7-9; J gene: TRBJ2-3; clone size: -; CDR3 DNA: TGTGCCAGCAGCTTAGGCTCTAGCGGGGACCCCACAGATACGCAGTATTTT; CDR3 protein: CASSLGSSGDPTDTQYF
D gene: -; V gene: TRBV28; J gene: TRBJ2-3; clone size: many; CDR3 DNA: TGTGCCAGTCTCTCGAGCGGAGCAGATACGCAGTATTTT; CDR3 protein: CASLSSGADTQYF
D gene: -; V gene: TRBV7-2; J gene: TRBJ2-3; clone size: many; CDR3 DNA: TGTGCCAGCAGCCGCCGCCTGACCTCGATGAGCACAGATACGCAGTATTTT; CDR3 protein: CASSRRLTSMSTDTQYF
D gene: TRBD2; V gene: TRBV7-9; J gene: TRBJ2-3; clone size: many; CDR3 DNA: TGTGCCAGCAGCTCCGTAAGCGGGGGGGACACAGATACGCAGTATTTT; CDR3 protein: CASSSVSGGDTDTQYF
D gene: -; V gene: TRBV25-1; J gene: TRBJ2-1; clone size: -; CDR3 DNA: TGTGCCAGCGGGGGGAACTACAATGAGCAGTTCTTC; CDR3 protein: CASGGNYNEQFF
D gene: TRBD1; V gene: TRBV24-1; J gene: TRBJ2-7; clone size: -; CDR3 DNA: TGTGCCACCGAGGGACAGGGCTCCTACGAGCAGTACTTC; CDR3 protein: CATEGQGSYEQYF
D gene: -; V gene: TRBV15; J gene: TRBJ2-7; clone size: -; CDR3 DNA: TGTGCCACCAGCAGGGGCGGGCAGGGCAAAGACGAGCAGTACTTC; CDR3 protein: CATSRGGQGKDEQYF
D gene: TRBD1; V gene: TRBV7-2; J gene: TRBJ1-2; clone size: -; CDR3 DNA: TGTGCCAGCAGCATAACAGGGGGAGGCTACACCTTC; CDR3 protein: CASSITGGGYTF